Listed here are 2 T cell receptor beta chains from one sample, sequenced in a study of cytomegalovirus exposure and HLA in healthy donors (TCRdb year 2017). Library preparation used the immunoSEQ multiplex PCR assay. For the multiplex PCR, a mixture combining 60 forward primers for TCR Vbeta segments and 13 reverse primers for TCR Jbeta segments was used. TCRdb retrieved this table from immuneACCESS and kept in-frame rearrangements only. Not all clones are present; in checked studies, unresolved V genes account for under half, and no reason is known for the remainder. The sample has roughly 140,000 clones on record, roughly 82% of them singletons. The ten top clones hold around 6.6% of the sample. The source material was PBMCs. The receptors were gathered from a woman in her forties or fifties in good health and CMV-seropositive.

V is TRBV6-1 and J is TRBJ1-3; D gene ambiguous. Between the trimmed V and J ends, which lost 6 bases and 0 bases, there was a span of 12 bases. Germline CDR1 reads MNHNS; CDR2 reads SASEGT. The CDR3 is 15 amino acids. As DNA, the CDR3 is TGTGCCAGCAGGCTAACGCATAGCTCTGGAAACACCATATATTTT. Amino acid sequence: CASRLTHSSGNTIYF.

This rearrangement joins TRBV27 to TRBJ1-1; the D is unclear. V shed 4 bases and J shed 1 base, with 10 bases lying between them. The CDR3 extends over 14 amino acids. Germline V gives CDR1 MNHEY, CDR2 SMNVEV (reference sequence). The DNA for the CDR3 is TGTGCCAGCAGTTCCAGGCAATCGAACACTGAAGCTTTCTTT. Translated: CASSSRQSNTEAFF.